One sample yielded the 3 T cell receptor beta chains listed below, sequenced in a study of blood T cell repertoires in COVID-19. The data were produced by immunoSEQ multiplex PCR, yet TCRdb's version contains in-frame clones alone and is incomplete. Here the sample spans about 89,000 clones, approximately 90% being singletons. Sequencing input: peripheral blood. Source of these receptors: a man in his 60s with acute or convalescent COVID-19.

The J gene is TRBJ2-7, the V gene TRBV10-1; possibly TRBD1 for D (6 bases). The germline V gene encodes CDR1 WNHNN and CDR2 SYGVQD (reference sequence). V was trimmed by 4 bases and J by 6 bases, leaving 10 bases between them. This CDR3 has 12 residues. In DNA, the CDR3 is TGCGCCAGCAGTGCAGGGGCGGGCGAGCAGTACTTC. This translates into CASSAGAGEQYF.

The V call is TRBV2, the J call TRBJ1-2; tentatively, D is TRBD1 (6 bases). The length of the CDR3 is 13 residues. Trimming took 2 bases from V and 4 from J, leaving 8 bases between them. Germline CDR1 and CDR2: SNHLY and FYNNEI. The CDR3 loop reads CASSEPTGYGYTF. CDR3 coding DNA: TGTGCCAGCAGTGAACCGACAGGCTATGGCTACACCTTC.

The chain is built from TRBV18 and TRBJ1-2; 9 nucleotides align to TRBD1. The CDR3 sequence is 13 residues long. Per the germline V gene, CDR1 is KGHSH and CDR2 is LQKENI. J lost 7 bases, V lost 3 bases, and 3 bases had no gene match. Here the CDR3 reads CASSPDRGAGYTF. CDR3 bases: TGTGCCAGCTCACCCGACAGGGGGGCTGGCTACACCTTC.